Reported below is one TCR beta chain. The method was immunoSEQ multiplex PCR; TCRdb's version includes in-frame clones alone and lacks a portion of them. The sample records tens of thousands of clones, about 95% being singletons. These data are taken from a study of technical replicates of blood from a few donors. The sequencing sample was made of T cells isolated from PBMCs. The origin of this receptor is a human donor in good health.

Here the CDR3 DNA reads TGTGCCAGCAGCCAGAACAGGGTCGGGGAAAAACTGTTTTTT. Amino acid sequence: CASSQNRVGEKLFF. The chain uses TRBV25-1 and TRBJ1-4, with D possibly matching TRBD1 (6 bases). This CDR3 region has 14 residues. CDR1 and CDR2 (germline): MGHDK, SYGVNS. Trimming removed 6 bases from V and 8 bases from J, with 16 bases in between.